Below, 26 T cell receptor beta chains from the same sample are listed, as sequenced in a study of identical twins. Via MiXCR, TCRdb re-called the 5' RACE reads, giving one row per CDR3 protein. The sample records 700,000 to 950,000 distinct CDR3 sequences, around 12% being singletons. This sample was shared with a second study, whose subject was yellow fever vaccine responses in identical twins.

The source material was PBMCs. The receptor set was obtained from a woman under 30 in good health.

This chain connects TRBV5-1 to TRBJ1-6; tentatively, D is TRBD1 (6 bases). This CDR3 is 16 amino acids long. CDR1 SGHRS and CDR2 YFSETQ come from the germline V gene. V was cut by 4 bases and J by 4 bases, with 15 bases left in between. CDR3 bases: TGCGCCAGCAGCCCCCTTGTAGGGGGTTATAATTCACCCCTCCACTTT. Translation: CASSPLVGGYNSPLHF.

The sample holds a few counts of this clonotype. For the CDR3, the DNA is TGTGCCAGCAGTGACCAGGGGTATGAAAAACTGTTTTTT. Residues: CASSDQGYEKLFF. The chain carries TRBV2 and TRBJ1-4; a weak D match, TRBD1 (6 bases). V dropped 3 bases and J dropped 6 bases, with 8 bases sitting between them. The CDR3 extends over 13 amino acids. The germline gives CDR1 SNHLY, CDR2 FYNNEI.

This clonotype was found a few times. The chain recombines TRBV2 with TRBJ1-2; D is uncertain. V gave up 10 bases and J gave up 0 bases, with 12 bases separating them. Germline assignment: CDR1 SNHLY and CDR2 FYNNEI. The CDR3 has 13 amino acids. As DNA, the CDR3 is TGTGCCACCAGATACCGAGCTAACTATGGCTACACCTTC. Translated, it gives CATRYRANYGYTF.

V and J are TRBV5-1 and TRBJ2-3; 14 bases fit TRBD2. Germline trimming cut 3 bases from V and 4 bases from J; bases unmatched to any gene: 10. The CDR3 is 18 residues long. In germline, CDR1 is SGHRS, CDR2 YFSETQ. CDR3 nucleotide sequence: TGCGCCAGCAGCTCACCAGGGACTAGCGGGAGTTCCGCAGATACGCAGTATTTT. Translation gives CASSSPGTSGSSADTQYF.

This clonotype was seen more than once but under ten times. V is TRBV7-6 and J is TRBJ1-1; D not resolved. CDR3 length: 15 residues. Per germline, CDR1 SGHVS and CDR2 FNYEAQ. V gave up 1 base and J gave up 3 bases, with 12 bases separating them. CDR3 region: CASSLGPGTHTEAFF. DNA of the CDR3: TGTGCCAGCAGCTTAGGTCCGGGAACCCACACTGAAGCTTTCTTT.

J is TRBJ2-7 and V is TRBV13; TRBD2 might be the D (5 bases). The CDR3 is 12 amino acids. Trimming removed 3 bases from V and 7 bases from J, with 10 bases in between. Germline lookup yields CDR1 PRHDT and CDR2 FYEKMQ (reference sequence). This CDR3 is CASSFPSGEQYF. The DNA for the CDR3 is TGTGCCAGCAGCTTTCCGTCGGGGGAGCAGTACTTC.

This clonotype was counted a few times. DNA for the CDR3: TGTGCCAGCAGTGATTCGGTTCCCCCGTTTTTCAGGGGGGGCTACGAGCAGTACGTC. Translating gives CASSDSVPPFFRGGYEQYV. The V gene is TRBV2, the J gene TRBJ2-7; perhaps D is TRBD1 or TRBD2 (7 bases each). The CDR3 consists of 19 residues. Germline V gene sequence: CDR1 SNHLY, CDR2 FYNNEI. Trimming took off 3 bases at V and 3 bases at J, with 27 bases between the two ends.

This clonotype was seen a handful of times. V usage is TRBV20-1 and J usage is TRBJ2-7; no clear D gene. The CDR3 spans 12 residues. The germline V gene has CDR1 DFQATT and CDR2 SNEGSKA (reference sequence). Trimming removed 4 bases from V and 1 base from J, with 8 bases in between. The CDR3 here is CSATDGSYEQYV. CDR3 bases: TGCAGTGCTACAGACGGGTCCTACGAGCAGTACGTC.

The V gene is TRBV5-4, the J gene TRBJ2-3, with D uncertain. Germline CDR1 and CDR2: SGHNT and YYREEE (reference sequence). The V end lost 9 bases, the J end lost 2 bases, and 10 bases lay between the germline ends. This CDR3 spans 12 amino acids. The CDR3 loop reads CATRMNTDTQYF. The CDR3, as DNA: TGTGCCACCCGAATGAACACAGATACGCAGTATTTT.

This clonotype was detected ten times or more. The chain couples TRBV5-1 to TRBJ1-1; the D gene is possibly TRBD1 (6 bases). Germline V gives CDR1 SGHRS, CDR2 YFSETQ. The ends were cut back, 3 bases at V and 7 bases at J, with 13 bases in the middle. This CDR3 contains 13 residues. CDR3 sequence (DNA): TGCGCCAGCAGCTCAGAGGGGGGAGTTGAAGCTTTCTTT. Its translation is CASSSEGGVEAFF.

This clonotype has more than one count but fewer than ten. The J gene is TRBJ2-3, the V gene TRBV5-1; no reliable D call. Trimming cost V 3 bases and J 5 bases, with 10 bases left between them. Germline CDR1 is SGHRS and CDR2 is YFSETQ. The CDR3 is 13 residues long. The CDR3 reads CASSSATQDTQYF. The CDR3 bases are TGCGCCAGCAGCTCCGCGACTCAAGATACGCAGTATTTT.

V and J are TRBV12-5 and TRBJ2-3; D gene ambiguous. Per germline, CDR1 LGHNT and CDR2 FRNRAP. V dropped 0 bases and J dropped 3 bases, with 19 bases sitting between them. The CDR3 runs 18 residues. The CDR3 bases are TGTGCTAGTGGTTTGGTAGTAAAAGGCTCACTGGAGACAGATACGCAGTATTTT. It yields the protein CASGLVVKGSLETDTQYF.

This clonotype was picked up one time. At one of its ends the junction is not consistent with the germline gene, which may arise from a read error. The rearrangement uses TRBV5-1 and TRBJ2-1, with D possibly TRBD2 on 7 matching bases. Germline-derived CDR1 and CDR2 are SGHRS and YFSETQ. The CDR3 runs 16 residues. The CDR3 DNA reads as TGCGCCAGCAGTCGACTGGGGACGTCGGGGGGCAATGAGCAGTCCTTC. Its translation is CASSRLGTSGGNEQSF. The full variable domain, with the rest looked up from reference TRBV5-1 and TRBJ2-1, is KAGVTQTPRYLIKTRGQQVTLSCSPISGHRSVSWYQQTPGQGLQFLFEYFSETQRNKGNFPGRFSGRQFSNSRSEMNVSTLELGDSALYLCASSRLGTSGGNEQSFGPGTRLTVL.

This clonotype was recorded a few times. The V and J genes are TRBV12-3 or TRBV12-4 and TRBJ2-5; 8 nucleotides align to TRBD1. With 5 bases clipped from V and 5 bases from J, the junction kept 10 bases outside the gene matches. The CDR3 is 15 amino acids. In DNA form, the CDR3 reads TGTGCCAGCAGTCTTGGACAGGGCCACCGGGAGACCCAGTACTTC. It is translated as CASSLGQGHRETQYF.

This clonotype was detected many times. Relative to the germline gene, one junction end is altered; a read error may explain this. The chain links TRBV7-3 to TRBJ2-5; the D gene is possibly TRBD2 (5 bases). The CDR3 contains 13 residues. Germline CDR1 and CDR2: SGHTA and FQGTGA. CDR3 sequence: CASSLRVQETQYF. CDR3 coding DNA: TGCGCCAGCAGCTTGAGGGTCCAAGAGACCCAGTACTTC.

The chain links TRBV6-1 to TRBJ1-3; D gene ambiguous. The CDR3 contains 15 residues. CDR1 is MNHNS and CDR2 is SASEGT in the germline V gene. Trimming removed 6 bases from V and 0 bases from J, with 12 bases in between. The CDR3 bases are TGTGCCAGCAGCCCCCCCGGTTACTCTGGAAACACCATATATTTT. Its protein product is CASSPPGYSGNTIYF.

The CDR3 nucleotides are TGTGCCAGCAGCTTATCATCAGTGAACACTGAAGCTTTCTTT. Residues: CASSLSSVNTEAFF. The V gene is TRBV7-2, the J gene TRBJ1-1; no clear D gene. This CDR3 has 14 residues. V was clipped by 2 bases and J by 0 bases, with 7 bases between them. Germline CDR1 is SGHTA and CDR2 is FQGNSA.

Ten or more counts support this clonotype. The rearrangement joins TRBV10-2 to TRBJ1-1; D ambiguous. Deletions cut 8 bases from V and 0 bases from J, with 10 bases between. This CDR3 comprises 13 residues. In germline, CDR1 is WSHSY, CDR2 SAAADI. The CDR3 protein is CASGRAVNTEAFF. The CDR3 coding sequence is TGCGCCAGCGGGCGGGCGGTGAACACTGAAGCTTTCTTT.

The chain has TRBV10-3 and TRBJ2-7; the match to TRBD2 covers 9 bases. The CDR3 sequence is 16 residues long. Germline loops: CDR1 ENHRY, CDR2 SYGVKD. With V trimmed by 0 bases and J by 3 bases, 6 bases remained unmatched. The CDR3 reads CAISESGLAGYYEQYV. The CDR3 region has the DNA TGTGCCATCAGTGAGTCGGGGCTAGCGGGGTACTACGAGCAGTACGTC.

This clonotype was observed many times. The chain uses TRBV7-9 and TRBJ1-1; D perhaps matches TRBD1 (5 bases). From germline, CDR1 is SEHNR and CDR2 FQNEAQ (reference sequence). Trimming shortened V by 2 bases and J by 4 bases, and 14 bases separated the two germline ends. CDR3 size: 15 residues. This chain's CDR3 is CASSLILSGFTEAFF. The CDR3 DNA sequence: TGTGCCAGCAGCTTAATCTTATCAGGGTTCACTGAAGCTTTCTTT. The full variable domain, in which reference TRBV7-9 and TRBJ1-1 provide the parts outside the CDR3, is DTGVSQNPRHKITKRGQNVTFRCDPISEHNRLYWYRQTLGQGPEFLTYFQNEAQLEKSRLLSDRFSAERPKGSFSTLEIQRTEQGDSAMYLCASSLILSGFTEAFFGQGTRLTVV.

This clonotype has only a few counts. J is TRBJ2-1 and V is TRBV5-1; 7 bases match TRBD2. V lost 0 bases to trimming and J lost 8 bases; unmatched junction nucleotides: 8. The length of the CDR3 is 15 residues. From germline, CDR1 is SGHRS and CDR2 YFSETQ. In DNA form, the CDR3 reads TGCGCCAGCAGCTTGGGTTGGGACTACCCCCATGAGCAGTTCTTC. It encodes CASSLGWDYPHEQFF.

This clonotype was observed a handful of times. V and J are TRBV7-3 and TRBJ2-3, with D perhaps TRBD2 (5 bases). Germline CDR1 SGHTA, CDR2 FQGTGA. This CDR3 spans 13 amino acids. Trimming shortened V by 5 bases and J by 4 bases, and 10 bases separated the two germline ends. CDR3 amino acids: CASSPRGPDTQYF. DNA for the CDR3: TGTGCCAGCAGCCCCCGCGGGCCAGATACGCAGTATTTT.

This clonotype was seen a few times. The CDR3 sequence is CASSHRGGPYEQYF. In DNA, the CDR3 is TGTGCCAGCAGCCACCGGGGAGGTCCCTACGAGCAGTACTTC. The V gene is TRBV14, the J gene TRBJ2-7, with a weak D call TRBD2 (6 bases). Deletions cut 3 bases from V and 2 bases from J, with 11 bases between. CDR1 SGHDN and CDR2 FVKESK come from the germline V gene. This CDR3 region has 14 residues.

This clonotype came up a few times. The chain carries TRBV28 and TRBJ2-2; D possibly corresponds to TRBD2 (5 bases). V was clipped by 5 bases and J by 1 base, with 11 bases between them. This CDR3 has 15 amino acids. The germline gives CDR1 MDHEN, CDR2 SYDVKM. The CDR3 sequence is CASSPQDLNTGELFF. In nucleotides, the CDR3 is TGTGCCAGCAGTCCCCAGGACTTGAACACCGGGGAGCTGTTTTTT.

This clonotype was recorded a few times. The V call is TRBV14, the J call TRBJ2-3; D gene uncertain. CDR1 SGHDN and CDR2 FVKESK come from the germline V gene. Trimming removed 7 bases at V and 0 bases at J, with 11 bases between. The CDR3 contains 14 residues. The CDR3, as DNA: TGTGCCAGCAACTCGTTCTTGAGCACAGATACGCAGTATTTT. This gives the protein CASNSFLSTDTQYF.

This clonotype has only a few counts. The J gene is TRBJ2-7, the V gene TRBV11-2, with D perhaps matching TRBD2 (6 bases). CDR1 is SGHAT and CDR2 is FQNNGV in the germline V gene. There are 13 residues in the CDR3. V gave up 5 bases and J gave up 3 bases, with 11 bases separating them. In DNA, the CDR3 is TGTGCCAGCAGCCCTGGAGGGTTCTACGAGCAGTACGTC. It yields the protein CASSPGGFYEQYV.